This T cell receptor beta chain comes out of a study of T cell responses to AZD1222 COVID-19 vaccine. Some clones are missing from TCRdb's copy, which holds only in-frame ones; the method was immunoSEQ multiplex PCR. The repertoire holds approximately 50,000 clones, with about 80% as singletons. The CDR3 consists of 15 residues. V lost 8 bases and J lost 0, with 16 bases in between. From germline, CDR1 is MNHEY and CDR2 SMNVEV (reference sequence). This clone has only a few counts. Its antigen is unidentified. Notes on the study in general: Clonal diversity may have been underestimated, and the donors were mostly white British, with more females than males. Distributed over spike, vaccine-associated CD4 TCRs predominated at 160-218 and 743-854. Only 5 to 7 AZD1222 recipients were seropositive at baseline.

The sequenced sample was peripheral blood, obtained 28 days after the second AZD1222 dose. The rearrangement joins TRBV27 to TRBJ1-2; D not certain. The clonotype comes from an adult who received the AZD1222 COVID-19 vaccine. CDR3 nucleotides: TGTGCCAGCTCCCTCGCGGCAGGCTCTAACTATGGCTACACCTTC. The encoded protein is CASSLAAGSNYGYTF.